These T cell receptor beta chains were read from a single sample in a study of Ad26.COV2.S vaccination and SARS-CoV-2 variants. Measured with immunoSEQ multiplex PCR; TCRdb has only the in-frame clones, and not every one. The table lists over 350,000 clones, about 85% of them singletons. The sequences come from peripheral blood, collected in a trial of Ad26.COV2.S vaccine versus placebo. The receptors originated from a person aged 18-60 years who received the Ad26.COV2.S COVID-19 vaccine or a placebo. Each CDR3 is given with its conserved first and last residue. D genes are given only for firm matches. Clone size is shown for a subset of rows, as once, few, many or a class of expanded clone.

d_call	clone_size	v_call	j_call	cdr3_nt	cdr3_aa
NA	few	TRBV6-2/TRBV6-3	TRBJ1-3	TGTGCCAGCAGTTACTCGAGTGGAGCTGGAAACACCATATATTTT	CASSYSSGAGNTIYF
NA	NA	TRBV7-9	TRBJ1-4	TGTGCCAGCAGCTTAGGTCAGGGGACGAGAGAAAAACTGTTTTTT	CASSLGQGTREKLFF
NA	NA	TRBV6-1	TRBJ2-7	TGTGCCAGCAGTGAGGACCATACCTCGCCCCTTTCCTACGAGCAGTACTTC	CASSEDHTSPLSYEQYF
TRBD2	NA	TRBV3-1/TRBV3-2	TRBJ2-1	TGTGCCAGCAGCCAAGATAGCAGCGGGGGCTATGAGCAGTTCTTC	CASSQDSSGGYEQFF
NA	NA	TRBV7-2	TRBJ1-1	TGTGCCAGCAGCCCTCGGGGGGGGGCCATGAACACTGAAGCTTTCTTT	CASSPRGGAMNTEAFF
NA	NA	TRBV4-1	TRBJ2-3	TGCGCCAGCAGCCAACCACAATCTACGCAGTATTTT	CASSQPQSTQYF
NA	NA	TRBV5-8	TRBJ1-3	TGTGCCAGCAGCTTGATCCGGCCCTCTGGAAACACCATATATTTT	CASSLIRPSGNTIYF
NA	NA	TRBV7-6	TRBJ2-7	TGTGCCAGCAGCCGAGGAGGGGCGCAACCCTACGAGCAGTACTTC	CASSRGGAQPYEQYF
NA	NA	TRBV12-2	TRBJ2-3	TGTGCAAGTCGCTTAGAACTAGCGGGGGGGCCCTACACAGATACGCAGTATTTT	CASRLELAGGPYTDTQYF
NA	NA	TRBV11-2	TRBJ2-2	TGTGCCAGCAGCTTAGTAGGAGGGGGCGTGGGTACCGGGGAGCTGTTTTTT	CASSLVGGGVGTGELFF
NA	NA	TRBV6-5	TRBJ1-1	TGTGCCAGCAGTTACGTCGGCGTTGCAGGGACTGAAGCTTTCTTT	CASSYVGVAGTEAFF
NA	NA	TRBV9	TRBJ1-1	TGTGCCAGCAGCGTTCTACAGGGTTGGTACACTGAAGCTTTCTTT	CASSVLQGWYTEAFF
NA	once	TRBV4-3	TRBJ1-5	TGCGCCAGCAGCCAAGATCATCGGGGGTGGCAGCCCCAGCATTTT	CASSQDHRGWQPQHF
NA	NA	TRBV7-9	TRBJ1-6	TGTGCCAGCAGCTTCGAGAATTCACCCCTCCACTTT	CASSFENSPLHF
NA	few	TRBV7-9	TRBJ1-6	TGTGCCAGCAGCCCCAGCGGGGATTCACCCCTCCACTTT	CASSPSGDSPLHF
NA	few	TRBV2	TRBJ1-5	TGTGCCAGCTCACTCCGGGAATATAGCAATCAGCCCCAGCATTTT	CASSLREYSNQPQHF
TRBD1	once	TRBV10-3	TRBJ2-3	TGTGCCATCAGTGAGGCGGGACAGGAGGATACGCAGTATTTT	CAISEAGQEDTQYF
NA	NA	TRBV3-1/TRBV3-2	TRBJ1-3	TGTGCCAGCAGTTTGGACAGCTCTGGAAACACCATATATTTT	CASSLDSSGNTIYF
NA	NA	TRBV24-1	TRBJ1-1	TGTGCCACCAGTGCCGCGATGAACACTGAAGCTTTCTTT	CATSAAMNTEAFF
NA	NA	TRBV7-2	TRBJ1-4	TGTGCCAGCAGCTCAGATACAACTAATGAAAAACTGTTTTTT	CASSSDTTNEKLFF
NA	NA	TRBV7-9	TRBJ1-2	TGTGCCAGCATCGGGGATTCAGGGGGCTACACCTTC	CASIGDSGGYTF
NA	NA	TRBV6-2/TRBV6-3	TRBJ1-5	TGTGCCAGCAGTCAGGCTTGGGGGGTCAATCAGCCCCAGCATTTT	CASSQAWGVNQPQHF
NA	NA	TRBV19	TRBJ1-2	TGTGCCAGTAGTGGCGTCGAAGACTATGGCTACACCTTC	CASSGVEDYGYTF
TRBD1	NA	TRBV7-9	TRBJ1-1	TGTGCCAGTCGGACAAACACAGTCCTGGACAGGGGTATGAACACTGAAGCTTTCTTT	CASRTNTVLDRGMNTEAFF
TRBD1	NA	TRBV10-3	TRBJ1-1	TGTGCCATCAGTGGGACAGGGCATGGTGAAGCTTTCTTT	CAISGTGHGEAFF
TRBD2	NA	TRBV4-1	TRBJ2-7	TGCGCCAGCAGCCAAGACCTAGCGGTCTCCTACGAGCAGTACTTC	CASSQDLAVSYEQYF
NA	NA	TRBV12-3/TRBV12-4	TRBJ1-1	TGTGCCAGCAGTTTAGTGAGGGGCGGGGAGGCTTTCTTT	CASSLVRGGEAFF
TRBD2	NA	TRBV10-3	TRBJ2-5	TGTGCCACCGGGACTAGCGAAGAGACCCAGTACTTC	CATGTSEETQYF
NA	NA	TRBV30	TRBJ2-2	TGTGCCTGGTTACCGAACACCGGGGAGCTGTTTTTT	CAWLPNTGELFF
TRBD1	NA	TRBV7-9	TRBJ1-5	TGTGCCAGCAGCTCCGGACAGGGGGCGAGAAGCAATCAGCCCCAGCATTTT	CASSSGQGARSNQPQHF
TRBD1	once	TRBV6-2/TRBV6-3	TRBJ2-7	TGTGCCAGCAGTTACCCGATAGGATGGGCTTCGGGACAGGGTGGAGACGAGCAGTACTTC	CASSYPIGWASGQGGDEQYF
NA	NA	TRBV4-1	TRBJ1-2	TGCGCCAGCAGCCCCCAGGAAGGGAGCTATGGCTACACCTTC	CASSPQEGSYGYTF
TRBD2	NA	TRBV5-1	TRBJ2-1	TGCGCCAGCAGCCCACGGACTAGCGACAATGAGCAGTTCTTC	CASSPRTSDNEQFF
NA	NA	TRBV5-6	TRBJ1-5	TGTGCCAGCAGCTTGGGAGGAGGCAATCAGCCCCAGCATTTT	CASSLGGGNQPQHF
NA	NA	TRBV4-1	TRBJ2-2	TGCGCCAGCAGCCCTAACCCATCAGGGGAAAACACCGGGGAGCTGTTTTTT	CASSPNPSGENTGELFF
NA	NA	TRBV7-2	TRBJ2-3	TGTGCCAGCAGCTTACCAATCACAGATACGCAGTATTTT	CASSLPITDTQYF
TRBD2	NA	TRBV5-6	TRBJ2-3	TGTGCCAGCAGCCTGCTGGGGGCGGGGGGAAGCACAGATACGCAGTATTTT	CASSLLGAGGSTDTQYF
NA	NA	TRBV6-5	TRBJ1-5	TGTGCCAGCAGGCCTCGGGACCGTGCAGGGGCCCAGCATTTT	CASRPRDRAGAQHF
TRBD2	NA	TRBV6-2/TRBV6-3	TRBJ2-4	TGTGCCAGCAGTTCCGGGACTAGCGGGAATACGGACATTCAGTACTTC	CASSSGTSGNTDIQYF
NA	NA	TRBV11-2	TRBJ2-7	TGTGCCAGCAGCTTAGGAGTTTATAAGGGTCCTACTGGTGGCGAGCAGTACTTC	CASSLGVYKGPTGGEQYF
TRBD2	NA	TRBV19	TRBJ2-3	TGTGCCAGTAGTATAGTTGGGGCTAGCGGGGGTCTCACAGATACGCAGTATTTT	CASSIVGASGGLTDTQYF
NA	NA	TRBV6-6	TRBJ1-4	TGTGCCAGCAGTAATGCCGTCGGGAGTGATGAAAAACTGTTTTTT	CASSNAVGSDEKLFF
TRBD1	NA	TRBV28	TRBJ2-5	TGTGCCAGCAGGCTCCCCGGGACAGGGGGAGAGACCCAGTACTTC	CASRLPGTGGETQYF
NA	NA	TRBV20-1	TRBJ2-5	TGCAGTGCTAGTGTATACAACCAAGAGACCCAGTACTTC	CSASVYNQETQYF
NA	NA	TRBV4-2	TRBJ2-7	TGTGCCAGCAGCCAAAGGGCCGGGGATACCGGCGAGCAGTACTTC	CASSQRAGDTGEQYF
TRBD2	once	TRBV5-4	TRBJ2-3	TGTGCCAGCAGCAGAACTGGACTAGCGATCACAGATACGCAGTATTTT	CASSRTGLAITDTQYF
NA	NA	TRBV12-3/TRBV12-4	TRBJ2-1	TGTGCCAGCAGTTTTGAGGGACCCCGGCGGCTCTTC	CASSFEGPRRLF
NA	NA	TRBV6-1	TRBJ1-5	TGTGCCAGCAGTGGCTCGGACAGTAGGAGCAATCAGCCCCAGCATTTT	CASSGSDSRSNQPQHF
TRBD1	NA	TRBV7-9	TRBJ1-1	TGTGCCAGCAGCTCCTATCGGGACAGTGAAGCTTTCTTT	CASSSYRDSEAFF
TRBD1	NA	TRBV10-2	TRBJ1-1	TGCGCCACCGCGGACAGGGAGAACACTGAAGCTTTCTTT	CATADRENTEAFF
NA	NA	TRBV5-1	TRBJ1-3	TGCGCCAGCAGCTTTGGTCCATCTGGAAACACCATATATTTT	CASSFGPSGNTIYF
NA	few	TRBV5-1	TRBJ1-2	TGCGCCAGCAGCTTGGAGGGTATCGGGGGCGAGAGAGGCTACACCTTC	CASSLEGIGGERGYTF